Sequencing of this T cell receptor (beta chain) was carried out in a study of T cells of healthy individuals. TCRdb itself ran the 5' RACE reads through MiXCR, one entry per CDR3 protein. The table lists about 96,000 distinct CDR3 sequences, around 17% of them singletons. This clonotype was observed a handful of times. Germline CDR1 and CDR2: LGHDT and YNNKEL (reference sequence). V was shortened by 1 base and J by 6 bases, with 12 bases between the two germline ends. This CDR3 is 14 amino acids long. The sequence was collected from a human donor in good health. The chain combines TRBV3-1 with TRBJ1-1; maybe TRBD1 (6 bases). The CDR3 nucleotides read TGTGCCAGCAGCCAAGTAGGGGAGGGGGCTGAAGCTTTCTTT. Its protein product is CASSQVGEGAEAFF.